This entry lists 17 T cell receptor beta chains sequenced from one sample in a study of blood T cell repertoires in COVID-19. Assay: immunoSEQ multiplex PCR; the TCRdb copy retains only in-frame clones and omits some. The sample lists hundreds of thousands of clones, 65% to 90% seen once, with about 14% in the top ten. The sample taken for sequencing was PBMCs or T cells enriched from blood (not recorded which). The receptors were sampled from a man between 18 and 35 years old who had recovered from COVID-19.

To note about this clone: A junction boundary mismatches the germline segment, possibly from a read error. The chain links TRBV7-7 to TRBJ2-3, with 9 bases identical to TRBD2. CDR3 length: 16 amino acids. Per the germline V gene, CDR1 is SSHAT and CDR2 is FNYEAQ (reference sequence). CDR3 in DNA: TGTGCTAGCAGCCCCGGGACTAGCCGTGACACAGATACGCAGTATTTT. It is translated as CASSPGTSRDTDTQYF. The full variable domain, with the rest looked up from reference TRBV7-7 and TRBJ2-3, is GAGVSQSPRYKVTKRGQDVTLRCDPISSHATLYWYQQALGQGPEFLTYFNYEAQPDKSGLPSDRFSAERPEGSISTLTIQRTEQRDSAMYRCASSPGTSRDTDTQYFGPGTRLTVL.

This clone has just one count. V gene TRBV4-1 combines with J gene TRBJ1-4; no clear D. The CDR3 has 16 amino acids. Germline CDR1 and CDR2: MGHRA and YSYEKL. Trimming shortened V by 1 base and J by 5 bases, and 14 bases separated the two germline ends. The CDR3 sequence: CASSQVARQKNEKLFF. The CDR3 coding sequence is TGCGCCAGCAGCCAAGTGGCCAGGCAGAAGAATGAAAAACTGTTTTTT.

This sequence joins TRBV27 and TRBJ1-6; TRBD1 aligns across 8 bases. The germline V gene encodes CDR1 MNHEY and CDR2 SMNVEV (reference sequence). V was pared by 6 bases and J by 2 bases, with 0 bases of the junction left unmatched. This CDR3 comprises 14 residues. CDR3 in amino acids: CASRQGAYNSPLHF. The CDR3, as DNA: TGTGCCAGCAGACAGGGGGCCTATAATTCACCCCTCCACTTT.

The V and J genes are TRBV28 and TRBJ2-5, with 10 nucleotides matching TRBD2. The J segment lost 2 bases and the V segment lost 7 bases, leaving 16 bases of the junction unmatched. From germline, CDR1 is MDHEN and CDR2 SYDVKM. The CDR3 sequence is 18 residues long. CDR3 loop: CASTQAGGRRGWQETQYF. CDR3 nucleotide sequence: TGTGCCAGCACCCAAGCGGGAGGGAGACGTGGATGGCAAGAGACCCAGTACTTC.

The chain employs TRBV15 and TRBJ1-4; D gene unclear. Germline CDR1 LNHNV, CDR2 YYDKDF (reference sequence). The CDR3 length is 14 residues. The V end lost 0 bases, the J end lost 7 bases, and 9 bases lay between the germline ends. DNA of the CDR3: TGTGCCACCAGCAGAGATCGGGGAAGTGAAAAACTGTTTTTT. This sequence encodes CATSRDRGSEKLFF.

The chain combines TRBV2 with TRBJ1-1, with D possibly being TRBD1 (5 bases). The germline gives CDR1 SNHLY, CDR2 FYNNEI. The CDR3 totals 14 residues. Trimming took off 4 bases at V and 1 base at J, with 10 bases between the two ends. The DNA for the CDR3 is TGTGCCAGCAGTGTTTGGGGGGGGAACACTGAAGCTTTCTTT. Its protein is CASSVWGGNTEAFF.

In this sample, this clone turned up once. The chain has TRBV3-1 (or the pseudogene TRBV3-2) and TRBJ1-5; D remains unclear. From germline, CDR1 is LGHDT and CDR2 YNNKEL (reference sequence). This CDR3 spans 14 amino acids. V was shortened by 1 base and J by 6 bases, with 10 bases between the two germline ends. This CDR3 reads CASSQAAGGQPQHF. The CDR3 DNA is TGTGCCAGCAGCCAAGCGGCGGGTGGTCAGCCCCAGCATTTT.

As DNA, the CDR3 is TGCGCCAGCAGCCAAGAAGCGTCGCCACACCTCTCTGGAAACACCATATATTTT. It yields the protein CASSQEASPHLSGNTIYF. The chain recombines TRBV4-1 with TRBJ1-3; D remains ambiguous. The CDR3 is 18 residues long. The V end was cut by 0 bases, the J end by 0 bases, with 15 bases between. The germline V gene encodes CDR1 MGHRA and CDR2 YSYEKL.

This sequence joins TRBV2 and TRBJ2-5; the match to TRBD2 covers 9 bases. Trimming took 6 bases from V and 4 from J; bases not matched to a gene: 9. Germline assignment: CDR1 SNHLY and CDR2 FYNNEI. The CDR3 consists of 15 residues. The CDR3 DNA reads as TGTGCCAGCAGAGCCAGCGGGGGGCTGGGAGAGACCCAGTACTTC. This encodes CASRASGGLGETQYF.

The chain links TRBV6-5 to TRBJ2-7; 8 bases are shared with TRBD1. Germline assignment: CDR1 MNHEY and CDR2 SVGAGI. This CDR3 is built from 13 residues. J was trimmed by 7 bases and V by 6 bases; bases with no gene match: 8. The CDR3 DNA reads TGTGCCAGCAGGTCGGCAGGGGGCAAAGAGCAGTACTTC. Protein product: CASRSAGGKEQYF.

This clone was observed once. The chain employs TRBV6-1 and TRBJ2-7, with 7 nucleotides matching TRBD1. The germline V gene has CDR1 MNHNS and CDR2 SASEGT. V shed 2 bases, J shed 3 bases, and the junction held 1 base outside the gene matches. The CDR3 consists of 13 residues. The CDR3 DNA sequence: TGTGCCAGCAGTGAAAGGGACAGCTACGAGCAGTACTTC. Amino acid sequence: CASSERDSYEQYF.

The V and J genes are TRBV10-3 and TRBJ2-7; the match to TRBD2 covers 8 bases. CDR3 size: 11 residues. The germline CDR1 and CDR2 sequences are ENHRY and SYGVKD. The CDR3 sequence: CAAGGADEQYF. The DNA for the CDR3 is TGTGCGGCGGGAGGAGCGGACGAGCAGTACTTC.

The chain carries TRBV12-5 and TRBJ2-1, with D maybe TRBD1 (5 bases). The germline CDR1 and CDR2 sequences are LGHNT and FRNRAP. The CDR3 covers 13 residues. The V end was cut by 2 bases, the J end by 8 bases, with 10 bases between. Here the CDR3 DNA reads TGTGCTAGTGGTTTGTCTGGGGCAGATGAGCAGTTCTTC. Its protein is CASGLSGADEQFF.

V is TRBV11-2 and J is TRBJ1-5; TRBD1 aligns across 8 bases. V gave up 4 bases and J gave up 2 bases; unmatched junction bases: 4. The CDR3 length is 15 residues. Germline CDR1 is SGHAT and CDR2 is FQNNGV. CDR3 bases: TGTGCCAGCAGCTCAGACAGGGGTGGCAATCAGCCCCAGCATTTT. It encodes CASSSDRGGNQPQHF.

V is TRBV12-3 or TRBV12-4 and J is TRBJ2-1; 7 positions agree with TRBD1. V lost 0 bases and J lost 12; bases outside the gene matches: 2. This CDR3 has 12 residues. CDR3 amino acids: CASSLASGGQFF. CDR3 bases: TGTGCCAGCAGTTTAGCCTCAGGGGGGCAGTTCTTC.

This clone was found a few times. The rearrangement joins TRBV30 to TRBJ1-5, with unresolved D. V lost 8 bases to trimming and J lost 3 bases, with 5 bases between them. The CDR3 is made up of 10 amino acids. Germline V CDR1 and CDR2: GTSNPN, SVGIG (reference sequence). CDR3 residues: CATVNQPQHF. CDR3 sequence (DNA): TGTGCCACAGTCAATCAGCCCCAGCATTTT.

J is TRBJ2-1 and V is TRBV10-2; 9 positions agree with TRBD2. Germline CDR1 reads WSHSY; CDR2 reads SAAADI. The V gene end was trimmed by 0 bases and the J gene end by 3 bases; junction bases not matched to a gene: 3. The CDR3 has 16 amino acids. CDR3 residues: CASSESSGGFYNEQFF. The DNA of the CDR3 is TGCGCCAGCAGTGAGTCTAGCGGGGGTTTCTACAATGAGCAGTTCTTC.